This T cell receptor beta chain was sequenced in a study of cytomegalovirus exposure and HLA in healthy donors. Study-level points and caveats: In a later analysis, a missense DCLRE1C variant was linked to TCR beta V- and J-gene trimming.

A multiplex PCR was run with 60 Vbeta primers and 13 Jbeta primers. Profiled with immunoSEQ multiplex PCR; TCRdb holds only in-frame clones, not every one. The table records roughly 110,000 clones, about four fifths of them present only once. This clone was observed once. Its antigen is unidentified. Germline CDR1 and CDR2: SGHTA and FQGNSA. The CDR3 consists of 14 residues. Deletions cut 5 bases from V and 5 bases from J, with 15 bases between. The chain employs TRBV7-2 and TRBJ2-5, with D unclear. The sample consisted of PBMCs. This clonotype was obtained from a man aged 25 to 40 in good health and CMV-seropositive. The CDR3 bases are TGTGCCAGCAGCGCCCCCGCGGCGCTGGAGACCCAGTACTTC. Encoded protein: CASSAPAALETQYF.